This is a list of T cell receptor beta chains from one sample in a study of T cell repertoires in cytomegalovirus infection. TCRdb redid the calling of the reads with MiXCR, one entry per CDR3 protein. This repertoire shows approximately 34,000 distinct CDR3 sequences, less than 60% found once; its top ten account for 75% to 95%. The antigens these receptors bind are not known. The input for sequencing was CD8+ T cells from cultured PBMCs, taken from culture after CMV antigen stimulation. Receptor source: a human donor in good health (CMV status not recorded). Some clones in this sample may be carry-over from other donors' samples. Both conserved end residues are part of each CDR3. The order of the fields is clone size, V gene, D gene, J gene, CDR3 DNA, CDR3 protein. D genes are given only for firm matches. For some rows the clone size is stated as once, few or many, or as a class when expanded; others skip it.

clone size: few; V gene: TRBV4-1; D gene: -; J gene: TRBJ2-5; CDR3 DNA: TGCGCCAGCAGCCAAGAGGAAGGCAGGGTTGGAGAGACCCAGTACTTC; CDR3 protein: CASSQEEGRVGETQYF
clone size: -; V gene: TRBV7-6; D gene: -; J gene: TRBJ1-6; CDR3 DNA: TGTGCCAGCAGCTTAGCGTCGAGCGATTCGCCCCTCCACTTT; CDR3 protein: CASSLASSDSPLHF
clone size: -; V gene: TRBV6-2/TRBV6-3; D gene: TRBD2; J gene: TRBJ2-7; CDR3 DNA: TGTGCCAGCAGTTACTTCCCGGGACTAGCGCGATCCTACGAGCAGTACTTC; CDR3 protein: CASSYFPGLARSYEQYF
clone size: -; V gene: TRBV7-4; D gene: -; J gene: TRBJ1-1; CDR3 DNA: TGTGCCAGCAGCTTAGACAGGGAGGAGACTGAAGCTTTCTTT; CDR3 protein: CASSLDREETEAFF
clone size: few; V gene: TRBV7-6; D gene: TRBD2; J gene: TRBJ2-5; CDR3 DNA: TGTGCCAGCAGCTTAGGCCCCCGGTCGCGGGAGAAGACCCAGTACTTC; CDR3 protein: CASSLGPRSREKTQYF
clone size: -; V gene: TRBV12-3/TRBV12-4; D gene: TRBD1; J gene: TRBJ2-1; CDR3 DNA: TGTGCCAGCAGAGGGGAAGTCAGGGGGACGGCGAGAAATGAGCAGTTCTTC; CDR3 protein: CASRGEVRGTARNEQFF
clone size: -; V gene: TRBV12-3/TRBV12-4; D gene: -; J gene: TRBJ2-1; CDR3 DNA: TGTGCCAGCAGTTTATCCGCCTACAATGAGCAGTTCTTC; CDR3 protein: CASSLSAYNEQFF
clone size: -; V gene: TRBV5-1; D gene: TRBD1; J gene: TRBJ2-7; CDR3 DNA: TGCGCCAGCAGCTTGGGGGTAGGGACAGGGGTCGACGAGCAGTACTTC; CDR3 protein: CASSLGVGTGVDEQYF
clone size: -; V gene: TRBV2; D gene: -; J gene: TRBJ2-7; CDR3 DNA: TGTGCCATGTACGCTTCCTCGGGGCAGTACTTC; CDR3 protein: CAMYASSGQYF
clone size: -; V gene: TRBV19; D gene: -; J gene: TRBJ2-3; CDR3 DNA: TGTGCCAGTAGTATGGACCAACTAGGAGTAGATACGCAGTATTTT; CDR3 protein: CASSMDQLGVDTQYF
clone size: -; V gene: TRBV25-1; D gene: -; J gene: TRBJ1-3; CDR3 DNA: TGTGCCAGCAGCGGGTGGGAGGAAGCTGGAAACACCATATATTTT; CDR3 protein: CASSGWEEAGNTIYF
clone size: -; V gene: TRBV7-6; D gene: -; J gene: TRBJ2-1; CDR3 DNA: TGTGCCAGCAGCTTTAGCGGAGATTACAATGAGCAGTTCTTC; CDR3 protein: CASSFSGDYNEQFF
clone size: -; V gene: TRBV7-8; D gene: TRBD1; J gene: TRBJ1-6; CDR3 DNA: TGTGCCAGCAGCTTCGACAGGGCTCTTGATTCACCCCTCCACTTT; CDR3 protein: CASSFDRALDSPLHF
clone size: -; V gene: TRBV7-8; D gene: -; J gene: TRBJ2-1; CDR3 DNA: TGTGCCAGCAGCACAGTCCGGAGGGACAATGAGCAGTTCTTC; CDR3 protein: CASSTVRRDNEQFF
clone size: -; V gene: TRBV11-2; D gene: TRBD1; J gene: TRBJ1-2; CDR3 DNA: TGTGCCAGCAGCTCTGGGACAGGGAAAAGTCTTGGCTACACCTTC; CDR3 protein: CASSSGTGKSLGYTF
clone size: few; V gene: TRBV2; D gene: -; J gene: TRBJ2-7; CDR3 DNA: TGTGCCAGCTCAGATTCCTACGAGCAGTACTTC; CDR3 protein: CASSDSYEQYF
clone size: -; V gene: TRBV7-2; D gene: -; J gene: TRBJ1-2; CDR3 DNA: TGTGCCAGCAGCTTAGAGCAGGGGAACTATGGCTACACCTTC; CDR3 protein: CASSLEQGNYGYTF
clone size: -; V gene: TRBV12-3/TRBV12-4; D gene: -; J gene: TRBJ1-1; CDR3 DNA: TGTGCCAGCAGTTTAGCAGGGGCCCTGAACACTGAAGCTTTCTTT; CDR3 protein: CASSLAGALNTEAFF
clone size: -; V gene: TRBV27; D gene: -; J gene: TRBJ2-3; CDR3 DNA: TGTGCCACCCTGTCGAGAGATACGCAGTATTTT; CDR3 protein: CATLSRDTQYF
clone size: few; V gene: TRBV27; D gene: -; J gene: TRBJ2-5; CDR3 DNA: TGTGCCAGCAGTTGGTCCGCCAGAGAGACCCAGTACTTC; CDR3 protein: CASSWSARETQYF
clone size: -; V gene: TRBV7-8; D gene: -; J gene: TRBJ1-5; CDR3 DNA: TGTGCCAGCAGCTCCGGTGGGGGCCAGCCCCAGCATTTT; CDR3 protein: CASSSGGGQPQHF
clone size: -; V gene: TRBV6-1; D gene: TRBD1; J gene: TRBJ2-7; CDR3 DNA: TGTGCCAGCAGTAGTACCGGGACAGGGAACTACGAGCAGTACTTC; CDR3 protein: CASSSTGTGNYEQYF
clone size: -; V gene: TRBV20-1; D gene: -; J gene: TRBJ2-1; CDR3 DNA: TGCAGTGCCCCTGGCGACTACCTCTACAATGAGCAGTTCTTC; CDR3 protein: CSAPGDYLYNEQFF